Sequencing of this T cell receptor beta chain was carried out in a study of blood T cell repertoires in COVID-19. The data were produced by immunoSEQ multiplex PCR, yet TCRdb's version contains in-frame clones alone and is incomplete. The table lists approximately 250,000 clones, under 95% of them singletons. CDR1 and CDR2 from the germline V gene are SEHNR and FQNEAQ (reference sequence). Deletions cut 3 bases from V and 8 bases from J, with 10 bases between. The CDR3 consists of 12 residues. The source material was PBMCs or T cells enriched from blood (not recorded which). The chain links TRBV7-9 to TRBJ1-2, with TRBD1 as a possible D gene (6 bases). This sequence was found in a man aged 35-49 years who had been exposed to COVID-19. CDR3 nucleotide sequence: TGTGCCAGCAGCTTTACGACAGGCGGCTACACCTTC. It specifies CASSFTTGGYTF.